The next 26 T cell receptor beta chains were all read from a single sample in a study of T cells in Graves' hyperthyroidism and ophthalmopathy. Amplification targeted TCR beta CDR3 regions from RNA transcripts. Primed by the HTBI set, a first-round RT-PCR was run on the TCR CDR3. TCRdb used MiXCR to reprocess the multiplex PCR reads, holding one entry per CDR3 protein. The sample includes roughly 200,000 distinct CDR3 sequences, about 16% of them seen just once. The sample taken for sequencing was blood. These TCRs come from a man in his forties with Graves' hyperthyroidism.

In its sample, this clonotype was seen many times. This chain connects TRBV6-6 to TRBJ1-1; D is uncertain. CDR1 and CDR2 from the germline V gene are MNHNY and SVGAGI (reference sequence). The CDR3 loop spans 14 amino acids. V lost 2 bases and J 6 bases, leaving 13 bases between the germline ends. The CDR3 sequence is CASSYGQAAAEAFF. CDR3 DNA: TGTGCCAGCAGTTACGGGCAGGCTGCCGCTGAAGCTTTCTTT.

This clonotype occurred many times. The V and J genes are TRBV11-2 and TRBJ2-3; D could derive from TRBD1 or TRBD2 (5 bases each). The CDR3 loop spans 13 amino acids. Trimming removed 4 bases from V and 5 bases from J, with 10 bases in between. Germline lookup yields CDR1 SGHAT and CDR2 FQNNGV. CDR3 coding DNA: TGTGCCAGCAGCTCCCAGAGGGGAGATACGCAGTATTTT. Residues: CASSSQRGDTQYF.

The V gene is TRBV5-1, the J gene TRBJ1-1; a possible D gene is TRBD1 (6 bases). Per the germline V gene, CDR1 is SGHRS and CDR2 is YFSETQ. V was pared by 3 bases and J by 0 bases, with 18 bases between. The CDR3 sequence is 17 residues long. The CDR3 DNA sequence: TGCGCCAGCAGCTCCGACAGACAGGACCCCATGAACACTGAAGCTTTCTTT. This sequence encodes CASSSDRQDPMNTEAFF.

This clonotype has just a few counts. It may be a read error: a sequence one base away is much more abundant. The chain joins TRBV20-1 to TRBJ2-1; 7 bases map to TRBD2. This CDR3 region has 15 residues. The junction had 8 bases not matched to a gene; V was cut back by 6 bases and J by 0 bases. In germline, CDR1 is DFQATT, CDR2 SNEGSKA (reference sequence). In DNA, the CDR3 is TGCAGTGCATGCCCTAGCGGCTACTCCTACAATGAGCAGTTCTTC. Translated: CSACPSGYSYNEQFF.

The V call is TRBV19, the J call TRBJ2-2; 7 bases map to TRBD1. V lost 8 bases, J lost 6 bases, and 6 bases stayed unmatched. There are 13 residues in the CDR3. The germline CDR1 and CDR2 sequences are LNHDA and SQIVND (reference sequence). The CDR3 protein is CASQGVGAGELFF. The CDR3 DNA is TGTGCCAGTCAGGGGGTAGGGGCCGGGGAGCTGTTTTTT.

This sequence joins TRBV30 and TRBJ1-1; TRBD1 aligns across 9 bases. Per germline, CDR1 GTSNPN and CDR2 SVGIG (reference sequence). The CDR3 extends over 15 amino acids. V trimming: 3 bases; J trimming: 0 bases; junction bases outside the gene matches: 5. In nucleotides, the CDR3 is TGTGCCTGGAGATACAGGGGGCGGATGAACACTGAAGCTTTCTTT. It codes for CAWRYRGRMNTEAFF. Supplemented by reference TRBV30 and TRBJ1-1, the full variable domain reads SQTIHQWPATLVQPVGSPLSLECTVEGTSNPNLYWYRQAAGRGLQLLFYSVGIGQISSEVPQNLSASRPQDRQFILSSKKLLLSDSGFYLCAWRYRGRMNTEAFFGQGTRLTVV.

This clonotype was picked up many times. The gene calls are TRBV6-2 or TRBV6-3 and TRBJ1-2; 8 nucleotides agree with TRBD1. V was clipped by 6 bases and J by 3 bases; unmatched bases: 3. Germline CDR1 is MNHEY and CDR2 is SVGEGT. This CDR3 contains 13 residues. The CDR3: CASSDRGDYGYTF. As DNA, the CDR3 is TGTGCCAGCAGCGACAGGGGAGACTATGGCTACACCTTC.

This clonotype was found a few times. This chain links TRBV7-9 with TRBJ2-5; no firm D call. The CDR3 extends over 14 amino acids. Germline loops: CDR1 SEHNR, CDR2 FQNEAQ (reference sequence). Trimming left V 5 bases short and J 1 base short, with 11 bases between. CDR3 nucleotides: TGTGCCAGCAGCCCCCCCCACAGCCAAGAGACCCAGTACTTC. It specifies CASSPPHSQETQYF.

This clonotype showed up just a few times. The chain combines TRBV24-1 with TRBJ2-1; 12 positions match TRBD2. The CDR3 has 15 amino acids. Trimming removed 1 base from V and 8 bases from J; junction bases left unmatched: 2. Germline V gene sequence: CDR1 KGHDR, CDR2 SFDVKD. Written as DNA, the CDR3 is TGTGCCACCAGTGATTTTGCTAGCGGGGGGGATGAGCAGTTCTTC. Translation: CATSDFASGGDEQFF.

The J gene is TRBJ2-2, the V gene TRBV6-2 or TRBV6-3; the match to TRBD2 covers 7 bases. The V gene's germline CDR1 is MNHEY and CDR2 SVGEGT. The CDR3 runs to 14 residues. J gave up 4 bases and V 7 bases, and 6 bases lay outside the gene matches. CDR3 coding DNA: TGTGCCAGCACCCGAGCTAGCGGCACCGGGGAGCTGTTTTTT. Amino acids: CASTRASGTGELFF.

This clonotype has just a few counts. The chain joins TRBV7-9 to TRBJ1-4, with D unresolved. CDR1 is SEHNR and CDR2 is FQNEAQ in the germline V gene (reference sequence). The CDR3 is 16 residues long. Trimming cost V 3 bases and J 5 bases, with 16 bases left between them. The CDR3 protein is CASSFSDRNLNEKLFF. The CDR3 DNA reads as TGTGCCAGCAGCTTTTCAGATCGGAATTTGAATGAAAAACTGTTTTTT. Complete variable domain (other parts from reference TRBV7-9 and TRBJ1-4): DTGVSQNPRHKITKRGQNVTFRCDPISEHNRLYWYRQTLGQGPEFLTYFQNEAQLEKSRLLSDRFSAERPKGSFSTLEIQRTEQGDSAMYLCASSFSDRNLNEKLFFGSGTQLSVL.

This clonotype showed up many times. The chain links TRBV7-2 to TRBJ1-4; no clear D. The CDR3 has 16 residues. The V gene lost 5 bases and the J gene lost 0 bases, with 13 bases spanning the gap. Germline V lookup: CDR1 SGHTA, CDR2 FQGNSA. The chain's CDR3 is CASSVTPFTTNEKLFF. Written as DNA, the CDR3 is TGTGCCAGCAGCGTAACCCCCTTCACAACTAATGAAAAACTGTTTTTT.

At least ten counts were recorded for this clonotype. DNA of the CDR3: TGCAGTGCTAGAGATCCCCTAGCGGGGACCTACGAGCAGTACTTC. Translation gives CSARDPLAGTYEQYF. This chain uses TRBV20-1 with TRBJ2-7, with TRBD2 identical over 9 bases. V lost 0 bases to trimming and J lost 2 bases; unmatched junction nucleotides: 5. Germline V CDR1 and CDR2: DFQATT, SNEGSKA (reference sequence). The CDR3 is 15 residues long.

With regard to this clonotype: The germline gene is not matched at one end of the junction; a read error may be the cause. V and J are TRBV7-9 and TRBJ2-7, with D possibly matching TRBD2 (5 bases). The CDR3 extends over 13 amino acids. Germline values: CDR1 SEHNR, CDR2 FQNEAQ (reference sequence). CDR3 DNA sequence: TGTGCCAGCAGCTTAAGCGGCCCCTACGGGCAGTACTTC. Translating gives CASSLSGPYGQYF.

This clonotype was recorded at least ten times. The J gene is TRBJ2-7, the V gene TRBV24-1, with 8 bases identical to TRBD1. Germline-derived CDR1 and CDR2 are KGHDR and SFDVKD. CDR3 length: 14 residues. J gave up 3 bases and V 4 bases, and 4 bases lay outside the gene matches. CDR3 DNA sequence: TGTGCCACCAGTGACCGAGGACAGGGCTACGAGCAGTACTTC. It yields the protein CATSDRGQGYEQYF.

This sequence joins TRBV27 and TRBJ2-5; 9 bases match TRBD2. Trimming took 8 bases from V and 7 from J; bases not matched to a gene: 11. There are 14 residues in the CDR3. CDR1 and CDR2 (germline): MNHEY, SMNVEV (reference sequence). CDR3 sequence: CASGALAGLATQYF. The DNA for the CDR3 is TGTGCCAGCGGGGCGCTAGCGGGGCTTGCGACCCAGTACTTC.

This clonotype was seen at least ten times. The chain links TRBV6-2 or TRBV6-3 to TRBJ2-1; 9 bases align to TRBD1. The trim removed 1 base at V and 3 bases at J, leaving 7 bases unmatched. Germline lookup yields CDR1 MNHEY and CDR2 SVGEGT. The CDR3 is 17 amino acids. The CDR3 DNA is TGTGCCAGCAGTTACTACCCCGGGACAGGGAACTACAATGAGCAGTTCTTC. It is translated as CASSYYPGTGNYNEQFF.

This clonotype appeared many times. The rearrangement uses TRBV6-2 or TRBV6-3 and TRBJ2-3, with a possible D match to TRBD2 (6 bases). The V and J ends lost 2 bases and 0 bases respectively, with 9 bases between them. CDR3 length equals 15 residues. The V gene's germline CDR1 is MNHEY and CDR2 SVGEGT. The chain's CDR3 is CASSYNSGSTDTQYF. The CDR3, as DNA: TGTGCCAGCAGTTACAATAGCGGTAGCACAGATACGCAGTATTTT.

The chain links TRBV3-1 to TRBJ1-5; 10 positions match TRBD1. The germline gives CDR1 LGHDT, CDR2 YNNKEL (reference sequence). This CDR3 region has 15 residues. V gave up 2 bases and J gave up 7 bases; unmatched junction bases: 5. In DNA form, the CDR3 reads TGTGCCAGCAGCCAATCCGGGACAGGGGTCCAGCCCCAGCATTTT. Its protein product is CASSQSGTGVQPQHF. The whole variable domain, remainder taken from reference TRBV3-1 and TRBJ1-5, is DTAVSQTPKYLVTQMGNDKSIKCEQNLGHDTMYWYKQDSKKFLKIMFSYNNKELIINETVPNRFSPKSPDKAHLNLHINSLELGDSAVYFCASSQSGTGVQPQHFGDGTRLSIL.

This clonotype was seen many times. This chain joins TRBV7-2 and TRBJ2-5; 8 nucleotides line up with TRBD1. Unmatched junction bases numbered 10, after V lost 5 bases and J lost 2 bases. The CDR3 extends over 16 amino acids. Germline CDR1 reads SGHTA; CDR2 reads FQGNSA. CDR3 coding DNA: TGTGCCAGCAGCCGTGGACAGGGACCCTCACAAGAGACCCAGTACTTC. Amino acid sequence: CASSRGQGPSQETQYF.

This clonotype was seen at least ten times. The V call is TRBV7-2, the J call TRBJ2-2; unclear D gene. V lost 4 bases, J lost 6 bases, and 12 bases lay in between. The CDR3 is 14 amino acids. Germline V gene sequence: CDR1 SGHTA, CDR2 FQGNSA. The CDR3 nucleotides are TGTGCCAGCAGCTACTCATGGGTGGCCGGGGAGCTGTTTTTT. It is translated as CASSYSWVAGELFF.

This clonotype occurred many times. The rearrangement joins TRBV20-1 to TRBJ1-1, with D tentatively TRBD1 (6 bases). Trimming shortened V by 0 bases and J by 5 bases, and 28 bases separated the two germline ends. The CDR3 spans 19 residues. The germline V gene encodes CDR1 DFQATT and CDR2 SNEGSKA (reference sequence). The CDR3 sequence: CSARDESGRGRLGKTEAFF. The CDR3 nucleotides read TGCAGTGCTAGAGATGAGTCGGGCAGGGGTAGGTTAGGTAAAACTGAAGCTTTCTTT.

The CDR3 spells CSAKVAGVSYNEQFF. CDR3 bases: TGCAGTGCTAAGGTGGCGGGAGTATCCTACAATGAGCAGTTCTTC. The genes are TRBV20-1 and TRBJ2-1; TRBD2 agrees at 7 bases. This CDR3 comprises 15 residues. CDR1 DFQATT and CDR2 SNEGSKA come from the germline V gene (reference sequence). V lost 4 bases to trimming and J lost 1 base; unmatched junction nucleotides: 7.

The sample holds many counts of this clonotype. This sequence joins TRBV6-1 and TRBJ2-7, with D perhaps being TRBD1 or TRBD2 (5 bases each). V was pared by 7 bases and J by 0 bases, with 16 bases between. Looked up from germline, CDR1 is MNHNS and CDR2 is SASEGT. This CDR3 region has 15 residues. CDR3 sequence: CASKIGGMGSYEQYF. DNA of the CDR3: TGTGCCAGCAAAATTGGGGGAATGGGCTCCTACGAGCAGTACTTC.

This clonotype was detected many times. The J gene is TRBJ2-1, the V gene TRBV29-1; 14 bases fit TRBD2. With 4 bases clipped from V and 7 bases from J, the junction kept 6 bases outside the gene matches. This CDR3 contains 15 residues. CDR1 and CDR2 (germline): SQVTM, ANQGSEA. The CDR3 here is CSVVLGTSGGNEQFF. CDR3 sequence (DNA): TGCAGCGTTGTTTTGGGGACTAGCGGGGGTAATGAGCAGTTCTTC.

This clonotype was seen many times. The chain is built from TRBV10-3 and TRBJ2-7, with 10 nucleotides matching TRBD1. CDR1 and CDR2 (germline): ENHRY, SYGVKD. The CDR3 extends over 13 amino acids. Trimming at V came to 10 bases and at J to 5 bases, leaving 8 bases not matched to a gene. The CDR3 region has the DNA TGTGCCACCAGCCGGGACAGGGGCGACGAGCAGTACTTC. Translated, it gives CATSRDRGDEQYF.